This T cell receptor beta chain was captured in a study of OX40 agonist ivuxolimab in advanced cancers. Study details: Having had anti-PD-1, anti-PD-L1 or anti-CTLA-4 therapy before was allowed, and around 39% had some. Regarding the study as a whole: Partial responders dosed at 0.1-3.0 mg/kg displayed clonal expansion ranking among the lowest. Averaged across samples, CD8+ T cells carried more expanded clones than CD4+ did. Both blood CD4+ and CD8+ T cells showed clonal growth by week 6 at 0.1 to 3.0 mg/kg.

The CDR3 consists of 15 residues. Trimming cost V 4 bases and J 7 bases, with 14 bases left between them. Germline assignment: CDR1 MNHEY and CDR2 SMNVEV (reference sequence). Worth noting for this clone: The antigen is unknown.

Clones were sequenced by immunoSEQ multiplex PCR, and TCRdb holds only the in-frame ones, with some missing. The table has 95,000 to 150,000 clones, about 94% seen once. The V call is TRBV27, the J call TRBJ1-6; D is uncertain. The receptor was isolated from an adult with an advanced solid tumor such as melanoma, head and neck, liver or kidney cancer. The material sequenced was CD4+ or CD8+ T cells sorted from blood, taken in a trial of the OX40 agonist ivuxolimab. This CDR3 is CASSSRAGMNSPLHF. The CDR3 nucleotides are TGTGCCAGCAGTTCTAGGGCTGGAATGAATTCACCCCTCCACTTT.